The rows below give T cell receptor beta chains drawn from one sample of a study of CD8+ T cells in alopecia areata. The table came from immunoSEQ multiplex PCR; TCRdb's copy has only in-frame clones and leaves some out. The repertoire consists of roughly 190,000 clones, with around three fifths occurring once and the leading ten covering just over 1%. This specimen consisted of CD4+ T cells sorted from blood, obtained at week 24, from a patient treated with tofacitinib. Receptors originate from a human donor with alopecia areata. Each CDR3 is given with its conserved first and last residue. The order of the fields is V gene, J gene, D gene, CDR3 protein. The D gene is left open where the match is weak.

TRBV5-6	TRBJ1-1	.	CASSLEQINTEAFF
TRBV27	TRBJ1-6	.	CASSSTGGPLHF
TRBV30	TRBJ1-5	.	CAWSPNSNQPQHF
TRBV9	TRBJ1-6	.	CASSESTGSNNSPLHF
TRBV2	TRBJ2-7	.	CAGGTAGNVEQYF
TRBV4-2	TRBJ2-7	TRBD1	CASRLVWGQGTSEQYF
TRBV2	TRBJ2-7	.	CASSEAGGGWEQYF
TRBV9	TRBJ2-5	.	CASSYRDTPQETQYF
TRBV7-8	TRBJ2-1	.	CASSLAGDSYNEQFF
TRBV6-5	TRBJ1-1	.	CASSYRVQTEAFF
TRBV19	TRBJ1-5	.	CASSGTTYSNQPQHF
TRBV7-2	TRBJ2-7	.	CASSQTRDASYEQYF
TRBV29-1	TRBJ1-1	TRBD1	CSVDRGTEAFF
TRBV7-2	TRBJ1-2	.	CASSPPWGGGGGYTF